This entry lists 22 T cell receptor beta chains sequenced from one sample in a study of OX40 agonist ivuxolimab in advanced cancers. Produced via immunoSEQ multiplex PCR; TCRdb's table is partial and in-frame only. The data hold 70,000 or so clones, with roughly nine tenths observed a single time. The sequencing here drew on CD4+ or CD8+ T cells sorted from blood, taken in a trial of the OX40 agonist ivuxolimab. The source is an adult with an advanced solid tumor such as melanoma, head and neck, liver or kidney cancer.

The V gene is TRBV7-2, the J gene TRBJ1-1; unclear D gene. Per germline, CDR1 SGHTA and CDR2 FQGNSA. The ends were cut back, 6 bases at V and 4 bases at J, with 12 bases in the middle. The CDR3 consists of 13 residues. The CDR3 sequence is CASSPSFATEAFF. For the CDR3, the DNA is TGTGCCAGCAGTCCCAGCTTTGCCACTGAAGCTTTCTTT.

J is TRBJ1-1 and V is TRBV7-9; D not certain. V was clipped by 11 bases and J by 3 bases, with 13 bases between them. Germline V CDR1 and CDR2: SEHNR, FQNEAQ (reference sequence). The CDR3 spans 12 residues. In nucleotides, the CDR3 is TGTGCCTCGGGCCGAACGGACACTGAAGCTTTCTTT. This codes for CASGRTDTEAFF.

This chain joins TRBV6-5 and TRBJ2-7; 9 bases match TRBD1. This CDR3 comprises 13 residues. Germline V CDR1 and CDR2: MNHEY, SVGAGI. With V trimmed by 6 bases and J by 3 bases, 3 bases remained unmatched. The CDR3 protein is CASRGDRDYEQYF. CDR3 DNA sequence: TGTGCCAGCAGAGGGGACAGGGACTACGAGCAGTACTTC.

Only a few counts were recorded for this clone. This chain links TRBV7-8 with TRBJ2-5, with a tentative D call TRBD1 (5 bases). Per germline, CDR1 SGHVS and CDR2 FQNEAQ. V lost 0 bases and J 4 bases, leaving 18 bases between the germline ends. This CDR3 has 17 amino acids. For the CDR3, the DNA is TGTGCCAGCAGCTTAGCCCGCGTGGGGCTTCAGGTAGAGACCCAGTACTTC. Encoded protein: CASSLARVGLQVETQYF.

The genes are TRBV28 and TRBJ2-4; 7 nucleotides align to TRBD1. V lost 8 bases, J lost 3 bases, and 10 bases stayed unmatched. The CDR3 is 15 amino acids. Germline V CDR1 and CDR2: MDHEN, SYDVKM. The CDR3 is CASGGQVGGKNIQYF. The CDR3 DNA reads TGTGCCAGCGGAGGACAGGTTGGTGGCAAAAACATTCAGTACTTC.

This clone occurred once. This sequence joins TRBV21-1 and TRBJ1-5; TRBD1 was called by the table and not checked on the DNA. TRBV21-1 is given as a pseudogene. CDR3 length: 15 amino acids. The CDR3 protein is CASAGLTGTNQPQHF. The CDR3 coding sequence is TGTGCCAGCGCGGGACTGACAGGGACCAATCAGCCCCAGCATTTT.

The chain employs TRBV9 and TRBJ2-1; 14 nucleotides match TRBD2. J was trimmed by 7 bases and V by 3 bases; bases with no gene match: 9. The length of the CDR3 is 17 residues. Germline V CDR1 and CDR2: SGDLS, YYNGEE. In nucleotides, the CDR3 is TGTGCCAGCAGCGCGCGGACTAGCGGGGGGCTAGAAAATGAGCAGTTCTTC. This gives the protein CASSARTSGGLENEQFF.

The gene calls are TRBV7-2 and TRBJ1-2; unclear D gene. CDR3 size: 18 residues. V was clipped by 8 bases and J by 0 bases, with 25 bases between them. Germline lookup yields CDR1 SGHTA and CDR2 FQGNSA. The CDR3 DNA reads TGTGCCAGCTCATCCCGAGTAGGTTCAGGACTACCTAACTATGGCTACACCTTC. This codes for CASSSRVGSGLPNYGYTF.

The CDR3 region is CASSVVSEGSSPLHF. CDR3 in DNA: TGTGCCAGCAGCGTAGTGAGCGAGGGTTCTTCACCCCTCCACTTT. This chain connects TRBV9 to TRBJ1-6; D remains ambiguous. Germline assignment: CDR1 SGDLS and CDR2 YYNGEE. The V gene lost 0 bases and the J gene lost 9 bases, with 13 bases spanning the gap. The CDR3 loop spans 15 amino acids.

As to this clone: Within the sample, other DNA sequences also encode this same CDR3. J is TRBJ2-3 and V is TRBV7-2; 9 bases are a match to TRBD2. This CDR3 region has 15 residues. Germline values: CDR1 SGHTA, CDR2 FQGNSA. The V and J ends lost 5 bases and 6 bases, in that order; junction bases with no gene match: 9. The CDR3 loop reads CASSPVAGVADTQYF. In nucleotides, the CDR3 is TGTGCCAGCAGCCCCGTAGCGGGAGTCGCTGATACGCAGTATTTT.

The chain has TRBV15 and TRBJ2-2; maybe TRBD2 (6 bases). Germline V gene data show CDR1 as LNHNV and CDR2 as YYDKDF (reference sequence). V lost 1 base, J lost 3 bases, and 9 bases lay in between. This CDR3 spans 15 amino acids. CDR3 sequence: CATSRGGGDTGELFF. The CDR3 DNA sequence: TGTGCCACCAGCAGAGGCGGAGGGGACACCGGGGAGCTGTTTTTT.

The chain uses TRBV6-4 and TRBJ2-5, with D tentatively TRBD2 (5 bases). Per germline, CDR1 MRHNA and CDR2 SNTAGT. V gave up 1 base and J gave up 5 bases, with 11 bases separating them. The CDR3 is 14 residues long. The CDR3 DNA follows: TGTGCCAGCAGTGACTGGACTCTGCACGAGACCCAGTACTTC. Amino acids: CASSDWTLHETQYF.

The chain employs TRBV27 and TRBJ1-2; D is unclear. Germline-derived CDR1 and CDR2 are MNHEY and SMNVEV (reference sequence). The ends were cut back, 3 bases at V and 1 base at J, with 6 bases in the middle. This CDR3 has 13 amino acids. This chain's CDR3 is CASSFGVNYGYTF. CDR3 in DNA: TGTGCCAGCAGTTTCGGCGTTAACTATGGCTACACCTTC.

This clone showed up just a few times. The V and J genes are TRBV29-1 and TRBJ2-1; D perhaps matches TRBD2 (5 bases). The CDR3 consists of 15 residues. Trimming cost V 4 bases and J 2 bases, with 15 bases left between them. Germline assignment: CDR1 SQVTM and CDR2 ANQGSEA. The CDR3 nucleotides read TGCAGCGTTGGGCATGGTAGCGCAGCCTACAATGAGCAGTTCTTC. Amino acids: CSVGHGSAAYNEQFF.

The chain is built from TRBV6-5 and TRBJ1-2; possible D gene TRBD1, 6 bases. Germline V CDR1 and CDR2: MNHEY, SVGAGI. The length of the CDR3 is 13 residues. Trimming cost V 6 bases and J 7 bases, with 15 bases left between them. In DNA form, the CDR3 reads TGTGCCAGCAGGCTCTCAGGGGCAAGTGGCTACACCTTC. Encoded protein: CASRLSGASGYTF.

The chain couples TRBV21-1 to TRBJ2-1; the table names TRBD1, a call not compared with the DNA. TRBV21-1 is designated a pseudogene. This CDR3 has 16 residues. The CDR3 nucleotides are TGTGCCAGCAGCAAAGGGCTCGGGACAGTCAACAATGAGCAGTTCTTC. This codes for CASSKGLGTVNNEQFF.

The chain links TRBV27 to TRBJ1-2; D uncertain. Germline V CDR1 and CDR2: MNHEY, SMNVEV (reference sequence). CDR3 length: 17 residues. V was clipped by 3 bases and J by 0 bases, with 17 bases between them. CDR3 amino acids: CASSFYRRADPNYGYTF. CDR3 sequence (DNA): TGTGCCAGCAGTTTTTATCGCCGGGCAGACCCTAACTATGGCTACACCTTC.

This chain connects TRBV28 to TRBJ2-7; D gene ambiguous. The CDR3 has 19 residues. V was trimmed by 7 bases and J by 0 bases, leaving 28 bases between them. Per germline, CDR1 MDHEN and CDR2 SYDVKM. CDR3 sequence: CASTKHVARIKGGSYEQYF. In DNA, the CDR3 is TGTGCCAGCACCAAACATGTGGCAAGGATAAAGGGTGGCTCCTACGAGCAGTACTTC.

The chain is built from TRBV5-8 and TRBJ1-5; D possibly corresponds to TRBD1 (5 bases). CDR1 and CDR2 (germline): SGHTS, YDEGEE. The CDR3 consists of 13 residues. V was shortened by 7 bases and J by 6 bases, with 14 bases between the two germline ends. DNA for the CDR3: TGTGCCAGCGAGAGGGGTGGAGGTCAGCCCCAGCATTTT. Protein: CASERGGGQPQHF.

This clone was counted once. V usage is TRBV19 and J usage is TRBJ1-6, with D tentatively TRBD1 (6 bases). The germline V gene encodes CDR1 LNHDA and CDR2 SQIVND (reference sequence). V lost 6 bases and J 7 bases, leaving 19 bases between the germline ends. This CDR3 is built from 16 residues. The CDR3 region is CASSNGRAGENSPLHF. The CDR3 coding sequence is TGTGCCAGTAGCAATGGCCGGGCAGGGGAAAATTCACCCCTCCACTTT.

This clone has just one count. CDR3 sequence (DNA): TGTGCCAGCAGCCAAGAGGCGACAGGTTTTACTATCACTGAAGCTTTCTTT. Translating it yields CASSQEATGFTITEAFF. V gene TRBV4-2 combines with J gene TRBJ1-1; a weak D match, TRBD1 (6 bases). Germline CDR1 is LGHNA and CDR2 is YNFKEQ. V lost 0 bases and J 4 bases, leaving 18 bases between the germline ends. This CDR3 has 17 amino acids.

A word on this clone: Relative to the germline gene, one junction end is altered; a read error may explain this. The chain is built from TRBV27 and TRBJ1-3; TRBD1 is a possible D gene (5 bases). This CDR3 spans 12 amino acids. The germline CDR1 and CDR2 sequences are MNHEY and SMNVEV (reference sequence). CDR3 sequence (DNA): TGTGCCAGCAGTCTAATACCGGGACGTTTGAATTTT. Its translation: CASSLIPGRLNF.